This entry lists 28 T cell receptor beta chains sequenced from one sample in a study of blood T cells in healthy people across ages. A J-beta primer mix and a sample-barcoded 5' primer were used in a second PCR of about 7 to 12 cycles. TCRdb analysed the 5' RACE reads with MiXCR anew, one entry per CDR3 protein. The top ten clones hold 20% to 25% of a sample with more than 550,000 distinct CDR3 sequences, about a fifth of them seen once. Sequencing was performed on blood. The receptors come from a man between 65 and 85 years old in good health.

The gene calls are TRBV20-1 and TRBJ1-1; D possibly corresponds to TRBD1 (5 bases). The V and J ends lost 6 bases and 4 bases respectively, with 15 bases between them. Germline CDR1 reads DFQATT; CDR2 reads SNEGSKA (reference sequence). The length of the CDR3 is 13 residues. This chain's CDR3 is CSARNVGGTEAFF. The DNA for the CDR3 is TGCAGTGCCAGGAACGTGGGGGGCACTGAAGCTTTCTTT.

The chain recombines TRBV9 with TRBJ1-2; possible D gene TRBD1, 5 bases. The CDR3 consists of 14 residues. Germline CDR1 and CDR2: SGDLS and YYNGEE. Trimming removed 8 bases at V and 1 base at J, with 15 bases between. The CDR3 loop reads CARKLGEHNYGYTF. Here the CDR3 DNA reads TGTGCCAGGAAGTTAGGGGAGCATAACTATGGCTACACCTTC. Looking up the rest from reference TRBV9 and TRBJ1-2 gives the full variable domain: DSGVTQTPKHLITATGQRVTLRCSPRSGDLSVYWYQQSLDQGLQFLIQYYNGEERAKGNILERFSAQQFPDLHSELNLSSLELGDSALYFCARKLGEHNYGYTFGSGTRLTVV.

The rearrangement joins TRBV7-9 to TRBJ2-7, with a weak D call TRBD2 (6 bases). CDR3 length equals 15 residues. Germline CDR1 and CDR2: SEHNR and FQNEAQ (reference sequence). V lost 1 base and J 1 base, leaving 11 bases between the germline ends. The CDR3 is CASSLEGLRSYEQYF. Here the CDR3 DNA reads TGTGCCAGCAGCTTAGAGGGACTCCGTTCCTACGAGCAGTACTTC.

The count of this clonotype is one. The rearrangement uses TRBV20-1 and TRBJ2-3, with 9 bases that match TRBD2. This CDR3 is 13 amino acids long. Germline V lookup: CDR1 DFQATT, CDR2 SNEGSKA (reference sequence). J gave up 1 base and V 6 bases, and 2 bases lay outside the gene matches. The CDR3 sequence: CSAKRGGTDTQYF. DNA for the CDR3: TGCAGTGCGAAGCGGGGGGGCACAGATACGCAGTATTTT.

Only a few counts were recorded for this clonotype. This sequence joins TRBV7-8 and TRBJ1-5; D is uncertain. In germline, CDR1 is SGHVS, CDR2 FQNEAQ. There are 16 residues in the CDR3. V lost 2 bases, J lost 2 bases, and 13 bases lay in between. CDR3 sequence (DNA): TGTGCCAGCAGCTTACAGTGGGAAAGGGGCAATCAGCCCCAGCATTTT. It translates to CASSLQWERGNQPQHF.

The rearrangement links TRBV6-5 to TRBJ1-4, with D possibly being TRBD1 (5 bases). Germline CDR1 and CDR2: MNHEY and SVGAGI. V shed 3 bases and J shed 7 bases, with 9 bases lying between them. The CDR3 covers 13 residues. The CDR3 DNA reads as TGTGCCAGCAGTTATGGGACTTTTGAAAAACTGTTTTTT. Translation gives CASSYGTFEKLFF.

V gene TRBV20-1 combines with J gene TRBJ2-7; D uncertain. CDR3 length equals 15 residues. The germline CDR1 and CDR2 sequences are DFQATT and SNEGSKA (reference sequence). Trimming took 1 base from V and 0 from J, leaving 13 bases between them. The CDR3 here is CSARGWQSSSYEQYV. The CDR3 DNA follows: TGCAGTGCTAGAGGTTGGCAGTCGAGCTCCTACGAGCAGTACGTC.

The rearrangement joins TRBV27 to TRBJ2-7; possibly TRBD2 for D (5 bases). The CDR3 has 17 amino acids. Trimming pared 0 bases from V and 9 bases from J, leaving 24 bases between. Germline V gives CDR1 MNHEY, CDR2 SMNVEV (reference sequence). CDR3: CASSLSMVRSGARGQYF. The CDR3 DNA follows: TGTGCCAGCAGTTTATCAATGGTTCGGTCAGGTGCCCGGGGGCAGTACTTC.

The genes are TRBV6-1 and TRBJ2-7; 9 nucleotides align to TRBD1. Germline CDR1 is MNHNS and CDR2 is SASEGT. The CDR3 sequence is 13 residues long. The V segment lost 5 bases and the J segment 11 bases; nucleotides outside the gene matches: 10. CDR3 sequence: CASSLGQGQWEYV. DNA for the CDR3: TGTGCCAGCAGTCTCGGACAGGGGCAATGGGAGTACGTC.

This chain uses TRBV3-1 with TRBJ2-3, with D maybe TRBD2 (6 bases). The CDR3 contains 17 residues. Germline-derived CDR1 and CDR2 are LGHDT and YNNKEL (reference sequence). V was pared by 0 bases and J by 1 base, with 14 bases between. CDR3 region: CASSQEGTFSGTDTQYF. The CDR3 region has the DNA TGTGCCAGCAGCCAAGAAGGGACTTTTTCGGGCACAGATACGCAGTATTTT.

This clonotype has ten or more counts. The chain is built from TRBV7-9 and TRBJ2-1; D might be TRBD1 (6 bases). Trimming removed 1 base from V and 4 bases from J, with 17 bases in between. The CDR3 contains 17 residues. CDR1 is SEHNR, CDR2 FQNEAQ, per germline (reference sequence). In DNA, the CDR3 is TGTGCCAGCAGCTTAGGGTTGGGGCAGGGGAAATACAATGAGCAGTTCTTC. Translation: CASSLGLGQGKYNEQFF. Combining the CDR3 with reference TRBV7-9 and TRBJ2-1 gives the whole variable domain DTGVSQNPRHKITKRGQNVTFRCDPISEHNRLYWYRQTLGQGPEFLTYFQNEAQLEKSRLLSDRFSAERPKGSFSTLEIQRTEQGDSAMYLCASSLGLGQGKYNEQFFGPGTRLTVL.

The sample holds many counts of this clonotype. The rearrangement links TRBV12-3 or TRBV12-4 to TRBJ2-4; 8 positions match TRBD1. J lost 3 bases, V lost 5 bases, and 12 bases had no gene match. This CDR3 is 17 amino acids long. CDR3 sequence reads: CASSPMPGGAGKNIQYF. The CDR3 DNA is TGTGCCAGCAGTCCCATGCCAGGGGGCGCTGGCAAAAACATTCAGTACTTC.

This clonotype was seen more than once but under ten times. The chain is built from TRBV5-1 and TRBJ2-2; no definite D call. V was pared by 2 bases and J by 5 bases, with 10 bases between. CDR1 and CDR2 from the germline V gene are SGHRS and YFSETQ. The CDR3 runs to 14 residues. Here the CDR3 reads CASSFQQNTGELFF. CDR3 in DNA: TGCGCCAGCAGCTTTCAACAAAATACCGGGGAGCTGTTTTTT.

This clonotype has a handful of counts. The chain uses TRBV25-1 and TRBJ2-7, with D perhaps being TRBD1 or TRBD2 (6 bases each). Germline V gene lookup returns CDR1 MGHDK and CDR2 SYGVNS. The CDR3 is made up of 16 amino acids. Trimming pared 1 base from V and 2 bases from J, leaving 15 bases between. The CDR3 is CASSEWAQGRPYEQYF. Written as DNA, the CDR3 is TGTGCCAGCAGTGAATGGGCCCAGGGGAGGCCCTACGAGCAGTACTTC.

This chain connects TRBV7-8 to TRBJ2-1, with 7 positions matching TRBD1. Germline V CDR1 and CDR2: SGHVS, FQNEAQ. V was pared by 5 bases and J by 3 bases, with 7 bases of the junction left unmatched. The CDR3 length is 15 residues. CDR3 residues: CASSPPGTDYNEQFF. The CDR3 region has the DNA TGTGCCAGCAGCCCGCCAGGGACAGACTACAATGAGCAGTTCTTC.

This clonotype showed up just a few times. The junction differs from germline at one of its ends, possibly a read error. The chain joins TRBV3-1 to TRBJ2-2; TRBD2 aligns across 7 bases. CDR3 length: 15 amino acids. CDR1 is LGHDT and CDR2 is YNNKEL in the germline V gene (reference sequence). This CDR3 is CAGSPSAGVTGELFF. Here the CDR3 DNA reads TGTGCCGGCAGCCCCAGCGCGGGAGTAACGGGGGAGCTGTTTTTT. Full variable domain (remainder filled in from reference TRBV3-1 and TRBJ2-2): DTAVSQTPKYLVTQMGNDKSIKCEQNLGHDTMYWYKQDSKKFLKIMFSYNNKELIINETVPNRFSPKSPDKAHLNLHINSLELGDSAVYFCAGSPSAGVTGELFFGEGSRLTVL.

This clonotype was recorded a few times. V and J are TRBV10-3 and TRBJ2-7; 8 nucleotides align to TRBD1. Germline values: CDR1 ENHRY, CDR2 SYGVKD. J gave up 1 base and V 4 bases, and 9 bases lay outside the gene matches. The CDR3 consists of 16 residues. The CDR3 coding sequence is TGTGCCATCAGTGGGACAGGGAGAAATGGGTCCTACGAGCAGTACGTC. Amino acid sequence: CAISGTGRNGSYEQYV.

The rearrangement links TRBV20-1 to TRBJ2-1; D remains ambiguous. V was shortened by 3 bases and J by 6 bases, with 15 bases between the two germline ends. The germline CDR1 and CDR2 sequences are DFQATT and SNEGSKA (reference sequence). This CDR3 spans 14 amino acids. CDR3 region: CSASSLGFGNEQFF. The DNA for the CDR3 is TGCAGTGCTAGCAGCCTAGGGTTCGGCAATGAGCAGTTCTTC.

For the CDR3, the DNA is TGTGCCAGCAGTCATGGGGCTACTGAAGCTTTCTTT. Translated, it gives CASSHGATEAFF. V and J are TRBV3-1 and TRBJ1-1; weak D call: TRBD1 (5 bases). The CDR3 length is 12 residues. Trimming shortened V by 6 bases and J by 5 bases, and 10 bases separated the two germline ends. Germline V gene lookup returns CDR1 LGHDT and CDR2 YNNKEL (reference sequence).

This clonotype has ten or more counts. This chain links TRBV5-1 with TRBJ1-2, with 9 positions matching TRBD1. The CDR3 runs 14 residues. Looked up from germline, CDR1 is SGHRS and CDR2 is YFSETQ. With 2 bases clipped from V and 4 bases from J, the junction kept 3 bases outside the gene matches. The CDR3 coding sequence is TGCGCCAGCAGCTTAATACAGGGGGCCTATGGCTACACCTTC. Translating gives CASSLIQGAYGYTF.

The J gene is TRBJ1-2, the V gene TRBV7-2, with a possible D match to TRBD1 (5 bases). The CDR3 has 14 amino acids. The ends were cut back, 8 bases at V and 4 bases at J, with 17 bases in the middle. The germline V gene has CDR1 SGHTA and CDR2 FQGNSA. In DNA, the CDR3 is TGTGCCAGCTGGGTCGCGACAGACCTCTATGGCTACACCTTC. It specifies CASWVATDLYGYTF.

This clonotype was counted a few times. This CDR3 is CSAPLATTYNEQFF. The CDR3 coding sequence is TGCAGTGCTCCGCTAGCTACAACCTACAATGAGCAGTTCTTC. The J gene is TRBJ2-1, the V gene TRBV20-1; D may be TRBD2 (5 bases). Germline CDR1 DFQATT, CDR2 SNEGSKA (reference sequence). Trimming pared 5 bases from V and 2 bases from J, leaving 13 bases between. CDR3 length equals 14 residues.

This clonotype was detected only a few times. The rearrangement links TRBV5-1 to TRBJ2-7, with unresolved D. The J call may be in error: the DNA end matches TRBJ2-1 better. CDR3 length equals 14 residues. Germline CDR1 reads SGHRS; CDR2 reads YFSETQ. CDR3 DNA: TGCGCCAGCAGCTTGGGTGAACTGGTGAATGAGCAGTTCTTC. This codes for CASSLGELVNEQFF.

The rearrangement uses TRBV27 and TRBJ2-3; D might be TRBD2 (5 bases). V lost 6 bases, J lost 0 bases, and 13 bases lay in between. CDR1 and CDR2 (germline): MNHEY, SMNVEV (reference sequence). This CDR3 comprises 15 residues. In DNA, the CDR3 is TGTGCCAGCAGCCACCGAGGGCTTAGCACAGATACGCAGTATTTT. Amino acids: CASSHRGLSTDTQYF.

This clonotype has a handful of counts. The chain links TRBV12-3 or TRBV12-4 to TRBJ2-1; 16 bases align to TRBD2. J gave up 8 bases and V 4 bases, and 8 bases lay outside the gene matches. The CDR3 spans 17 residues. CDR3 in DNA: TGTGCCAGCAGTTCCCAGGGACTAGCGGGAGGGCCCGATGAGCAGTTCTTC. Encoded protein: CASSSQGLAGGPDEQFF.

At least ten counts were recorded for this clonotype. The chain uses TRBV7-6 and TRBJ2-5; TRBD1 is a possible D gene (6 bases). With the DNA end fitting TRBJ2-7 better, the J assignment may be wrong. CDR3 size: 14 residues. Germline CDR1 SGHVS, CDR2 FNYEAQ. The CDR3 DNA reads as TGTGCCAGCAGCAATGAGGGGGTTGGGGACGAGCAGTACTTC. Its translation is CASSNEGVGDEQYF.

The rearrangement uses TRBV6-5 and TRBJ1-3, with 10 bases fitting TRBD1. Germline V gene data show CDR1 as MNHEY and CDR2 as SVGAGI. The J segment lost 0 bases and the V segment lost 0 bases, leaving 11 bases of the junction unmatched. The CDR3 covers 20 residues. The DNA of the CDR3 is TGTGCCAGCAGTTACTCGATAGGGGACAGGGGATCTAGCTCTGGAAACACCATATATTTT. Translation: CASSYSIGDRGSSSGNTIYF.

The genes are TRBV5-1 and TRBJ2-1, with a tentative D call TRBD1 (6 bases). Trimming took 4 bases from V and 4 from J, leaving 12 bases between them. This CDR3 spans 14 amino acids. CDR1 and CDR2 (germline): SGHRS, YFSETQ. CDR3 bases: TGCGCCAGCAGCGAGGACAGACGGTACAATGAGCAGTTCTTC. Protein: CASSEDRRYNEQFF.